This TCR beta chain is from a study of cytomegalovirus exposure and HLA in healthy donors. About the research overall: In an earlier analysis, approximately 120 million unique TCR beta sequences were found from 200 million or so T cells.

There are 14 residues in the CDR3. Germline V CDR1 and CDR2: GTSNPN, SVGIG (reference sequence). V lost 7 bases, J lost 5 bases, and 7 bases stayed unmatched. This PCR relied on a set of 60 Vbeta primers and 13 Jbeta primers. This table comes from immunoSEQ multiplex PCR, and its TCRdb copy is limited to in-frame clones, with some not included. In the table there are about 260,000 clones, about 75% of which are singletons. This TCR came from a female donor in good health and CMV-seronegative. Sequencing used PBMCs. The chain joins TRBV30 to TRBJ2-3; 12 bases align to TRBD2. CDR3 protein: CAFELAGGVDTQYF. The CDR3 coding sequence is TGTGCCTTTGAACTAGCGGGAGGAGTAGATACGCAGTATTTT.